This T cell receptor beta chain comes out of a study of blood T cell repertoires in COVID-19. About the research overall: COVID-19 samples from acute and convalescent phases originated in the United States, Italy and Spain. PBMCs, B-cell-depleted T cells, or T cells provided the cDNA or gDNA that made up the material.

Per the original data handling: Scientists estimated how many nucleated cells there were by amplifying reference gene primers. Libraries were prepared by immunoSEQ multiplex PCR; TCRdb keeps only in-frame clonotypes and omits some of them. V, J and clone size are taken as reported in that table, and D and trimming were inferred from the DNA itself. The sample consists of 100,000 or so clones, about nine tenths of them appearing once. The CDR3 has 15 amino acids. V was pared by 3 bases and J by 1 base, with 6 bases of the junction left unmatched. Germline CDR1 is SGHNT and CDR2 is YYREEE (reference sequence).

Specimen: peripheral blood. The TCR originated in a man between 18 and 35 years old with acute or convalescent COVID-19. V is TRBV5-4 and J is TRBJ1-2, with TRBD1 matching 7 bases. For the CDR3, the DNA is TGTGCCAGCAGCTCGAGACAGGGTAATAACTATGGCTACACCTTC. Translated: CASSSRQGNNYGYTF.